These T cell receptor beta chains were read from a single sample in a study of T cell responses to AZD1222 COVID-19 vaccine. TCRdb's copy holds only in-frame clones and misses some; the assay was immunoSEQ multiplex PCR. The table shows 120,000 or so clones, with around 84% occurring only once. The sample was peripheral blood, taken 28 days after the second AZD1222 dose. All receptors derive from an adult who received the AZD1222 COVID-19 vaccine. Both conserved end residues are trimmed from each CDR3. Clone size is given for some rows only: seen once, a few or many times, or a class if the clone is expanded.

>TRBV27|NA
ASRKQGNEQF
>TRBV7-2|NA
ASSFREGPYNEQF
>TRBV19|NA
ASSTDRGYYGYT
>TRBV7-2|NA
ASSGDRVNQPQH
>TRBV20-1|NA
SAGLSPQF
>TRBV5-6|once
ASSLVLSVDEQY
>TRBV7-8|NA
ASSSDRQNTEAF
>TRBV11-2|NA
ASSLVQGGTEAF
>TRBV3-1/TRBV3-2|NA
ASRPGHSLEAF
>TRBV2|NA
ASSGTGVPRAF
>TRBV4-1|NA
ASSQKATGGSGGNTEAF
>TRBV19|NA
ASSIGKTKAF
>TRBV7-2|NA
ASSLGSDRTDTQY
>TRBV21-1|NA
ASTYPYNSPLH
>TRBV10-3|NA
AISGTGGQETQY
>TRBV28|NA
ASSWDSPYGYT
>TRBV5-8|once
ASSLSGTGTNEKLF
>TRBV27|NA
ASSLLARDIYEQY
>TRBV21-1|NA
ASSKGRDHFLGAF